This T cell receptor beta chain comes out of a study of T cell responses to AZD1222 COVID-19 vaccine. Study outcomes and limitations: Compared with day 0, the breadth and depth of the Spike-specific TCR repertoire rose significantly after two doses of AZD1222. Seropositive at baseline were only five or six AZD1222 recipients.

Notes on this clone: Its antigen is as yet unknown.

Clones were sequenced by immunoSEQ multiplex PCR, and TCRdb holds only the in-frame ones, with some missing. The sample consists of fewer than 200,000 clones, around 89% of them appearing once. Germline V gene lookup returns CDR1 LGHNA and CDR2 YNFKEQ. V lost 0 bases to trimming and J lost 6 bases, with 5 bases between them. The CDR3 is made up of 12 amino acids. This chain joins TRBV4-2 and TRBJ1-1; D might be TRBD1 (5 bases). The receptor was derived from an adult who received the AZD1222 COVID-19 vaccine. Specimen: peripheral blood, collected 28 days after the second AZD1222 dose. The CDR3 DNA is TGTGCCAGCAGCCAAGACAGGGCTGAAGCTTTCTTT. Protein sequence: CASSQDRAEAFF.